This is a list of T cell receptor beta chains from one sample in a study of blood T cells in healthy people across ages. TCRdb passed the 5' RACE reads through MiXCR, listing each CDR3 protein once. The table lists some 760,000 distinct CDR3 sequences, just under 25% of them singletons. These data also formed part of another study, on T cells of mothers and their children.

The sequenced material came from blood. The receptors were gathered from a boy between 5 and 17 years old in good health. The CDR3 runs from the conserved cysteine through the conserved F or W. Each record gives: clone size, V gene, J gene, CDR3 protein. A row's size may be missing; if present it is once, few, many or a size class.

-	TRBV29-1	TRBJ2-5	CSVEQGQGASPEFF
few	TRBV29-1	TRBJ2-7	CSAQRGGPHEQYF
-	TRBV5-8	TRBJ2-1	CASSPGPGDRPVNEQFF
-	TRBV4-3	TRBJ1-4	CASSRLGTGGEKLFF
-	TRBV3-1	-	CASSPGTSTLNEQFF
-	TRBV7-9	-	CASSFTERHGVEQFF
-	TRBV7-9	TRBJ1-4	CASSDRGGNEKLFF
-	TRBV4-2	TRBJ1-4	CASSQGGLEFQGGNEKLFF
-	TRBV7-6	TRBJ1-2	CASSSHRGTGYTF
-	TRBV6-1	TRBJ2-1	CASTKLGLAGGPYNEQFF
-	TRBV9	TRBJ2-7	CASSEGWGTGPYEQYF
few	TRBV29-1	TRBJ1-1	CSVRGASGKTEAFF
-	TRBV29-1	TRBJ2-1	CSATAGVLTNAEQFF
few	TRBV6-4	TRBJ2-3	CASSDSGTPTDTQYF
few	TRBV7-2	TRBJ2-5	CASNLIARGAMATQYF
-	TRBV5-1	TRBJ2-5	CASSLEAGDQETQHF
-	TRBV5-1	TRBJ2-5	CASSLPTGTEEETQYF
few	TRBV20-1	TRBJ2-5	CSAREYSPMETQYF
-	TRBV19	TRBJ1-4	CASPWEKLFF
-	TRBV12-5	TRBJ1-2	CASGLAETGRDGYTF
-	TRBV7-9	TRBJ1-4	CASSPLQRDEKLFF
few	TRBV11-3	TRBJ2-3	CASSGGGQGTDTQYF
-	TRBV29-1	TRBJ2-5	CSVIVGAETQYF
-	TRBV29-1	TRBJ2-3	CSVRTVLADTQYF
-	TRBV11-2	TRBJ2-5	CASSTHGLAGGLYQETQYF
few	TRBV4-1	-	CASSQDATSGGTYEQYF
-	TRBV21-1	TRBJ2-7	CASSQNRQGPPYEQYF
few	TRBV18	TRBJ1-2	CASSPSLTGDDYGYTF
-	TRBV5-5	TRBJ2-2	CASSLEGEGTGELFF
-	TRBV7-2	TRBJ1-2	CASSTSLPGTNYGYTF
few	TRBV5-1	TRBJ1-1	CASSLAAGEGGAFF
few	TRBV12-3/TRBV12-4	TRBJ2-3	CASSFSAFTDTQYF
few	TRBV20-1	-	CSGTIQGEQYF
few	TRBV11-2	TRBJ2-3	CTSSLLAGGPVDTQYF
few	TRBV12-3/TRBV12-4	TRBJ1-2	CASSFKGLFGYTF
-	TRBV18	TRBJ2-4	CASSRGTDSPKNIQYF
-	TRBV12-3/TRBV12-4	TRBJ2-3	CASSPSSGGILNTQYF
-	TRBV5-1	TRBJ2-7	CASSLSTSGDYHEQYF
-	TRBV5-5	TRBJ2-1	CASSWFQGGNEQFF
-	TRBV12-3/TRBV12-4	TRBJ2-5	CASRPSGTSGRGSQETQYF
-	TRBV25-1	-	CASSDPTGGTSEYEQYF